The 27 T cell receptor beta chains presented below share a single source sample, sequenced in a study of T-cell reconstitution after alpha-beta-depleted transplantation in children. Unique molecular identifiers were used to barcode this TCRbeta library. MiXCR, run by TCRdb on the PCR reads, gives a single entry per CDR3 protein. Altogether 70,000 to 100,000 distinct CDR3 sequences are present, over 9% being singletons, with the ten largest covering about 15%. The sequencing here drew on PBMCs from the stem cell graft donor, taken from the stem cell graft. The source of these receptors is a human donor who donated a stem cell graft to a child with inherited bone marrow failure.

This clonotype was observed many times. V is TRBV6-5 and J is TRBJ1-2; TRBD1 is a possible D gene (5 bases). The germline CDR1 and CDR2 sequences are MNHEY and SVGAGI. The CDR3 runs to 13 residues. Between the trimmed V and J ends, which lost 8 bases and 1 base, there was a span of 11 bases. The CDR3 spells CASRTTDNYGYTF. In DNA form, the CDR3 reads TGTGCCAGCCGTACGACAGATAACTATGGCTACACCTTC.

The CDR3 nucleotides read TGTGCCATCAGTGAGTCGGGTCAGGGGAAGGAGACCCAGTACTTC. It translates to CAISESGQGKETQYF. The chain recombines TRBV10-3 with TRBJ2-5, with D perhaps matching TRBD1 (6 bases). Trimming shortened V by 0 bases and J by 5 bases, and 13 bases separated the two germline ends. The CDR3 length is 15 residues. CDR1 is ENHRY, CDR2 SYGVKD, per germline.

The chain has TRBV19 and TRBJ2-1; 10 bases line up with TRBD2. The CDR3 is made up of 14 amino acids. CDR1 is LNHDA and CDR2 is SQIVND in the germline V gene (reference sequence). The V gene end was trimmed by 7 bases and the J gene end by 0 bases; junction bases not matched to a gene: 0. CDR3 sequence: CASTSGSSYNEQFF. CDR3 coding DNA: TGTGCCAGTACTAGCGGGAGCTCCTACAATGAGCAGTTCTTC.

The chain recombines TRBV5-4 with TRBJ2-5, with D possibly matching TRBD1 (6 bases). This CDR3 has 15 amino acids. Deletions cut 4 bases from V and 2 bases from J, with 15 bases between. Germline CDR1 and CDR2: SGHNT and YYREEE (reference sequence). The CDR3 is CASSLQSGQQETQYF. CDR3 sequence (DNA): TGTGCCAGCAGCCTGCAGTCTGGACAGCAAGAGACCCAGTACTTC. Based on the CDR3 plus reference TRBV5-4 and TRBJ2-5, the full variable domain is ETGVTQSPTHLIKTRGQQVTLRCSSQSGHNTVSWYQQALGQGPQFIFQYYREEENGRGNFPPRFSGLQFPNYSSELNVNALELDDSALYLCASSLQSGQQETQYFGPGTRLLVL.

This clonotype occurred a few times. A much larger clone differs from this one at a single base, so this may be a read error. V usage is TRBV20-1 and J usage is TRBJ2-7; tentatively, D is TRBD1 or TRBD2 (5 bases each). The length of the CDR3 is 15 residues. From germline, CDR1 is DFQATT and CDR2 SNEGSKA (reference sequence). The CDR3 nucleotides are TGCTGTGCTAGAGATTGGGGGACCAGCTCCTACGAGCAGTACTTC. Protein: CCARDWGTSSYEQYF.

This clonotype occurred a few times. The chain uses TRBV7-2 and TRBJ2-6, with a weak D call TRBD1 (6 bases). Germline V CDR1 and CDR2: SGHTA, FQGNSA. There are 16 residues in the CDR3. Trimming pared 2 bases from V and 2 bases from J, leaving 10 bases between. This chain's CDR3 is CASSLLRGTGANVLTF. The CDR3 DNA reads TGTGCCAGCAGCTTACTCAGGGGTACTGGGGCCAACGTCCTGACTTTC. Full variable domain (missing parts from reference TRBV7-2 and TRBJ2-6): GAGVSQSPSNKVTEKGKDVELRCDPISGHTALYWYRQSLGQGLEFLIYFQGNSAPDKSGLPSDRFSAERTGGSVSTLTIQRTQQEDSAVYLCASSLLRGTGANVLTFGAGSRLTVL.

This clonotype was detected ten times or more. V and J are TRBV29-1 and TRBJ2-5; 9 bases align to TRBD1. The length of the CDR3 is 13 residues. The germline CDR1 and CDR2 sequences are SQVTM and ANQGSEA. Trimming cost V 7 bases and J 5 bases; bases outside gene matches: 8. The CDR3 loop is CSADRGFKETQYF. The DNA for the CDR3 is TGCAGCGCGGACAGGGGTTTCAAGGAGACCCAGTACTTC.

This clonotype was observed many times. The rearrangement links TRBV5-1 to TRBJ1-4; 9 bases are shared with TRBD1. This CDR3 region has 17 residues. V lost 0 bases to trimming and J lost 5 bases; unmatched junction nucleotides: 8. CDR1 and CDR2 (germline): SGHRS, YFSETQ. The CDR3 region has the DNA TGCGCCAGCAGCTTGGCGCCCCCGGGACAGGGCAATGAAAAACTGTTTTTT. Encoded protein: CASSLAPPGQGNEKLFF.

This clonotype was seen repeatedly, ten times or more. This chain connects TRBV20-1 to TRBJ2-3; 14 positions match TRBD2. The CDR3 has 16 residues. Trimming cost V 2 bases and J 5 bases; bases outside gene matches: 6. From germline, CDR1 is DFQATT and CDR2 SNEGSKA (reference sequence). The CDR3 DNA is TGCAGTGCTAGAAGACCGGGACTAGCGGGGGAAGATACGCAGTATTTT. Protein sequence: CSARRPGLAGEDTQYF.

At least ten counts were recorded for this clonotype. CDR3 in amino acids: CASSPDVVPYEQYF. CDR3 in DNA: TGTGCCAGCAGCCCGGACGTGGTGCCGTACGAGCAGTACTTC. The gene calls are TRBV7-2 and TRBJ2-7; the D is unclear. Germline values: CDR1 SGHTA, CDR2 FQGNSA. The CDR3 extends over 14 amino acids. Trimming stripped 5 bases from V and 4 bases from J, with 15 bases between. Together with reference TRBV7-2 and TRBJ2-7, the CDR3 gives the full variable domain: GAGVSQSPSNKVTEKGKDVELRCDPISGHTALYWYRQSLGQGLEFLIYFQGNSAPDKSGLPSDRFSAERTGGSVSTLTIQRTQQEDSAVYLCASSPDVVPYEQYFGPGTRLTVT.

The sample holds many counts of this clonotype. The V and J genes are TRBV5-5 and TRBJ2-3; D gene unclear. From germline, CDR1 is SGHKS and CDR2 YYEKEE (reference sequence). V lost 2 bases and J lost 2, with 15 bases in between. This CDR3 comprises 16 residues. CDR3 nucleotide sequence: TGTGCCAGCAGCTTCAAGTACCCCCCCCTCACAGATACGCAGTATTTT. It is translated as CASSFKYPPLTDTQYF.

The V call is TRBV12-3 or TRBV12-4, the J call TRBJ2-4; 7 bases match TRBD2. The CDR3 loop spans 13 amino acids. With 1 base clipped from V and 13 bases from J, the junction kept 7 bases outside the gene matches. Written as DNA, the CDR3 is TGTGCCAGCAGTTTAGGGGAGGGATCGTACCAGTACTTC. Its translation is CASSLGEGSYQYF.

This clonotype has at least ten counts. This rearrangement joins TRBV20-1 to TRBJ2-7; D unresolved. V was pared by 1 base and J by 1 base, with 11 bases between. Germline V gene sequence: CDR1 DFQATT, CDR2 SNEGSKA (reference sequence). There are 14 residues in the CDR3. CDR3 amino acids: CSARGVGRSYEQYF. CDR3 DNA: TGCAGTGCTAGAGGCGTCGGGCGGTCCTACGAGCAGTACTTC.

This chain links TRBV29-1 with TRBJ2-5; maybe TRBD2 (6 bases). Between the trimmed V and J ends, which lost 1 base and 4 bases, there was a span of 10 bases. The CDR3 has 13 residues. CDR1 is SQVTM and CDR2 is ANQGSEA in the germline V gene. CDR3 sequence: CSVEGRRGETQYF. The CDR3 DNA reads TGCAGCGTTGAAGGGAGGAGGGGAGAGACCCAGTACTTC.

This clonotype was counted ten times or more. The rearrangement joins TRBV5-1 to TRBJ2-7, with D hard to call. Trimming stripped 4 bases from V and 7 bases from J, with 18 bases between. The CDR3 runs 14 residues. Germline CDR1 SGHRS, CDR2 YFSETQ. The CDR3 nucleotides read TGCGCCAGCAGCCCGGACGGACCTCTGAGGGAGCAGTACTTC. Its protein is CASSPDGPLREQYF.

This clonotype was observed at least ten times. The chain links TRBV20-1 to TRBJ1-4; 7 bases are shared with TRBD1. J was trimmed by 3 bases and V by 5 bases; bases with no gene match: 6. The CDR3 totals 14 residues. CDR1 is DFQATT, CDR2 SNEGSKA, per germline (reference sequence). The CDR3 nucleotides are TGCAGTGCTTCTCACGGGACAGCTAATGAAAAACTGTTTTTT. It encodes CSASHGTANEKLFF.

The J gene is TRBJ1-1, the V gene TRBV6-6; D not certain. Germline lookup yields CDR1 MNHNY and CDR2 SVGAGI (reference sequence). This CDR3 is built from 14 residues. V lost 5 bases and J 10 bases, leaving 20 bases between the germline ends. The CDR3 coding sequence is TGTGCCAGCAGTCCCGGGCCCTTGGGGTCTGGAGCTTTCTTT. It is translated as CASSPGPLGSGAFF.

This clonotype was detected ten times or more. The chain combines TRBV3-1 with TRBJ1-2; unclear D gene. Germline CDR1 and CDR2: LGHDT and YNNKEL (reference sequence). The CDR3 sequence is 13 residues long. V was shortened by 2 bases and J by 3 bases, with 7 bases between the two germline ends. The DNA of the CDR3 is TGTGCCAGCAGCCAATTGAGCCACTATGGCTACACCTTC. It yields the protein CASSQLSHYGYTF.

This clonotype was detected many times. The V call is TRBV9, the J call TRBJ2-7; 13 bases align to TRBD2. The CDR3 is 15 residues long. The germline V gene encodes CDR1 SGDLS and CDR2 YYNGEE. The V and J ends lost 0 bases and 5 bases, in that order; junction bases with no gene match: 2. The CDR3 sequence is CASSVGGTSGNEQYF. The CDR3 DNA reads TGTGCCAGCAGCGTAGGTGGGACTAGCGGGAACGAGCAGTACTTC.

This clonotype was found many times. The chain combines TRBV18 with TRBJ2-6; the D is unclear. The CDR3 runs to 14 residues. The V gene's germline CDR1 is KGHSH and CDR2 LQKENI. The germline V and J ends were trimmed by 6 bases and 12 bases, with 18 bases remaining between them. The CDR3 region has the DNA TGTGCCAGCTCGCCTTCGCCGGTTCCCGCCGTCCTGACTTTC. This sequence encodes CASSPSPVPAVLTF.

In this sample, this clonotype turned up a few times. The chain joins TRBV7-2 to TRBJ2-1, with D uncertain. The V end was cut by 5 bases, the J end by 2 bases, with 13 bases between. The CDR3 is made up of 15 amino acids. Germline loops: CDR1 SGHTA, CDR2 FQGNSA. In nucleotides, the CDR3 is TGTGCCAGCAGCCAAGCAGGTGTTACCTACAATGAGCAGTTCTTC. Protein: CASSQAGVTYNEQFF.

This clonotype has ten or more counts. The chain joins TRBV5-4 to TRBJ2-1; 7 nucleotides match TRBD1. From germline, CDR1 is SGHNT and CDR2 YYREEE (reference sequence). The CDR3 is 13 amino acids. V shed 0 bases and J 7 bases; nucleotides not matched to a gene: 1. CDR3 sequence (DNA): TGTGCCAGCAGCTTGGCCAGGGGGAATGAGCAGTTCTTC. Translated: CASSLARGNEQFF. The entire variable domain, with the rest obtained from reference TRBV5-4 and TRBJ2-1, is as follows: ETGVTQSPTHLIKTRGQQVTLRCSSQSGHNTVSWYQQALGQGPQFIFQYYREEENGRGNFPPRFSGLQFPNYSSELNVNALELDDSALYLCASSLARGNEQFFGPGTRLTVL.

This clonotype was seen many times. This chain connects TRBV5-1 to TRBJ2-7, with D maybe TRBD1 (6 bases). V lost 1 base, J lost 3 bases, and 8 bases lay in between. Per the germline V gene, CDR1 is SGHRS and CDR2 is YFSETQ. The CDR3 is 13 amino acids. CDR3 DNA sequence: TGCGCCAGCAGCTTGTCGACAGGCTACGAGCAGTACTTC. It specifies CASSLSTGYEQYF.

This clonotype was detected ten times or more. The V gene is TRBV24-1, the J gene TRBJ1-2; D is unresolved. V was shortened by 7 bases and J by 2 bases, with 13 bases between the two germline ends. Germline CDR1 and CDR2: KGHDR and SFDVKD. The CDR3 length is 14 residues. The CDR3 reads CATSTTVTNYGYTF. The CDR3 region has the DNA TGTGCCACCAGCACTACAGTGACCAACTATGGCTACACCTTC.

This clonotype was found many times. CDR3 in amino acids: CASSLGTGKNIQYF. The CDR3 coding sequence is TGCGCCAGCAGCTTGGGGACAGGGAAAAACATTCAGTACTTC. This chain uses TRBV5-1 with TRBJ2-4, with TRBD1 matching 8 bases. The CDR3 covers 14 residues. The junction had 0 bases not matched to a gene; V was cut back by 0 bases and J by 4 bases. The V gene's germline CDR1 is SGHRS and CDR2 YFSETQ.

This sequence joins TRBV25-1 and TRBJ2-7; tentatively, D is TRBD1 (5 bases). Trimming took off 1 base at V and 6 bases at J, with 19 bases between the two ends. CDR3 length equals 16 residues. Germline CDR1 MGHDK, CDR2 SYGVNS. In DNA, the CDR3 is TGTGCCAGCAGTGAATGGGGCTCAGCAACTCCATTCGAGCAGTACTTC. It codes for CASSEWGSATPFEQYF.

This clonotype was observed at least ten times. V usage is TRBV7-2 and J usage is TRBJ2-3, with D tentatively TRBD2 (5 bases). The V end was cut by 5 bases, the J end by 0 bases, with 12 bases between. Germline assignment: CDR1 SGHTA and CDR2 FQGNSA. CDR3 length equals 15 residues. For the CDR3, the DNA is TGTGCCAGCAGCCCAACTAGACCTAGCACAGATACGCAGTATTTT. This translates into CASSPTRPSTDTQYF.